This T cell receptor (beta chain) was recorded in a study of identical twins. Findings of the study overall: Fewer insertions marked abundant cord blood beta clonotypes; young adult naive trended weakly, memory not at all.

With respect to this clonotype: What it binds is not known.

CDR3 length: 13 residues. Germline assignment: CDR1 SEHNR and CDR2 FQNEAQ (reference sequence). The V gene lost 5 bases and the J gene lost 7 bases, with 13 bases spanning the gap. TCRdb re-analysed the 5' RACE reads in MiXCR, keeping a single row per CDR3 protein. The table shows approximately 630,000 distinct CDR3 sequences, with roughly 7.2% occurring only once. These data also featured in a second study, about yellow fever vaccine responses in identical twins.

The rearrangement uses TRBV7-9 and TRBJ2-3; TRBD2 is a possible D gene (5 bases). This clonotype was sampled from a woman aged 18 to 35 in good health. Sequenced input: PBMCs. The chain's CDR3 is CASSANLGNTQYF. The CDR3 DNA reads as TGTGCCAGCAGCGCCAACCTCGGGAATACGCAGTATTTT.